The clone carrying this T cell receptor beta chain was picked up a small number of times. Its antigen is unknown. PCR used 60 Vbeta primers and 13 Jbeta primers. The method was immunoSEQ multiplex PCR; TCRdb's version includes in-frame clones alone and lacks a portion of them. The data show around 33,000 clones, 85% to 95% seen once. This record belongs to a study of cytomegalovirus exposure and HLA in healthy donors. General study findings and limits: The study listed around 150 cytomegalovirus-associated TCR beta chains.

The sequenced sample was PBMCs. The TCR originated in a woman between 18 and 30 years old in good health and CMV-seronegative.

The CDR3 region is CASSVAASGRSEQYF. CDR3 DNA sequence: TGTGCCAGCAGCGTAGCTGCTAGCGGGAGGAGCGAGCAGTACTTC. The V and J genes are TRBV9 and TRBJ2-7; 11 nucleotides line up with TRBD2. Germline CDR1 reads SGDLS; CDR2 reads YYNGEE. The CDR3 is made up of 15 amino acids. Trimming cost V 0 bases and J 6 bases; bases outside gene matches: 5.